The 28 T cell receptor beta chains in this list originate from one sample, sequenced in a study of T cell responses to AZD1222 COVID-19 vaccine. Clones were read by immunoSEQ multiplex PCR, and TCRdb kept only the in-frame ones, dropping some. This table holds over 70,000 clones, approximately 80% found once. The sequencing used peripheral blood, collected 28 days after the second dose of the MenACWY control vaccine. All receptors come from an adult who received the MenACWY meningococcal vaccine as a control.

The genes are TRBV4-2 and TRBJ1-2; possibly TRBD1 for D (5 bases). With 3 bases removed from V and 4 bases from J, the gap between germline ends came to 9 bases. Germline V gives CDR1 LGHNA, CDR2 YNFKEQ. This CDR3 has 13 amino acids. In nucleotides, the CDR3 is TGTGCCAGCAGCCAGGGGGGGATCTATGGCTACACCTTC. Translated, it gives CASSQGGIYGYTF.

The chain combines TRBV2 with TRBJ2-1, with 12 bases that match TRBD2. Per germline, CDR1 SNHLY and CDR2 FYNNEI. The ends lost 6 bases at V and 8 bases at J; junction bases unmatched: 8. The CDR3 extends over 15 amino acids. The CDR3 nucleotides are TGTGCCAGCAGGAGGACTAGCGGGGCAGGGCATGAGCAGTTCTTC. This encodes CASRRTSGAGHEQFF.

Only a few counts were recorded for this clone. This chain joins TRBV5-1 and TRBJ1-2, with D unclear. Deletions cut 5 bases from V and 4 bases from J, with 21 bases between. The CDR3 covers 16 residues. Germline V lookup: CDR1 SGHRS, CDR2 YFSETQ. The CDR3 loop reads CASRQDSHTAGYGYTF. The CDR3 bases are TGCGCCAGCAGGCAAGACTCACATACAGCGGGCTATGGCTACACCTTC.

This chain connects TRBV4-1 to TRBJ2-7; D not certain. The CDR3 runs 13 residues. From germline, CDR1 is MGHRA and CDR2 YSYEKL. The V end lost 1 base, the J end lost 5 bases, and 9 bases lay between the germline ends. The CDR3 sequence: CASSQAGLDEQYF. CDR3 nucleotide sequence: TGCGCCAGCAGCCAAGCCGGGTTAGACGAGCAGTACTTC.

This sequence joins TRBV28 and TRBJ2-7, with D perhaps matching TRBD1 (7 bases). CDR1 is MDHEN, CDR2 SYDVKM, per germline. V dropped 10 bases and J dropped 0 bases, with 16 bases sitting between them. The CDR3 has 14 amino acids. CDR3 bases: TGTGCCACCTCTCGCGGGACAGTCTCCTACGAGCAGTACTTC. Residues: CATSRGTVSYEQYF.

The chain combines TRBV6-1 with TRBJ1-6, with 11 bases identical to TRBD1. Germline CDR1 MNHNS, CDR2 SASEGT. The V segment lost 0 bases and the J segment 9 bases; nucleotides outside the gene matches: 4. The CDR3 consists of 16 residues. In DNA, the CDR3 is TGTGCCAGCAGTGAAGCACCCGGGACAGGGGGTTCACCCCTCCACTTT. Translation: CASSEAPGTGGSPLHF.

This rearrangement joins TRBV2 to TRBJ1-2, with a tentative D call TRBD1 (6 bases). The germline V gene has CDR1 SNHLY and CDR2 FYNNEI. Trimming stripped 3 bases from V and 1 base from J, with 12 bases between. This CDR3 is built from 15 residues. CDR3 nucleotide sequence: TGTGCCAGCAGTGAGGACAGTCCTCATAACTATGGCTACACCTTC. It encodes CASSEDSPHNYGYTF.

The CDR3 DNA is TGTGCCAGCAGTTCGGGACAGCTCTACGAGCAGTACTTC. Translated, it gives CASSSGQLYEQYF. The chain has TRBV12-3 or TRBV12-4 and TRBJ2-7; TRBD1 agrees at 7 bases. The CDR3 has 13 amino acids. The J segment lost 3 bases and the V segment lost 4 bases, leaving 3 bases of the junction unmatched.

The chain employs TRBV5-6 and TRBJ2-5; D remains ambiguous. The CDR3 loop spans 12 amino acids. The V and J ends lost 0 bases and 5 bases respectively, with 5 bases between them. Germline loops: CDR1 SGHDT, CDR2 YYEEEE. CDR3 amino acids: CASSLVSETQYF. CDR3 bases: TGTGCCAGCAGCTTGGTTTCTGAGACCCAGTACTTC.

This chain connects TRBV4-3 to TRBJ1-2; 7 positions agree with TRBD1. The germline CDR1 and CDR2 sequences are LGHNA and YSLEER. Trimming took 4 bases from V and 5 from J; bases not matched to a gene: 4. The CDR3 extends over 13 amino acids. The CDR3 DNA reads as TGCGCCAGCAGCCGGGAACAGGGGTATGGCTACACCTTC. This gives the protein CASSREQGYGYTF.

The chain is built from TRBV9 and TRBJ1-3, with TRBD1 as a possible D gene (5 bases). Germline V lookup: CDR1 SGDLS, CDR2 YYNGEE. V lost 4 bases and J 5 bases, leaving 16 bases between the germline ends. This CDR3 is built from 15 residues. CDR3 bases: TGTGCCAGCAGCCCTGCCGGGACTTTCAGAAACACCATATATTTT. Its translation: CASSPAGTFRNTIYF.

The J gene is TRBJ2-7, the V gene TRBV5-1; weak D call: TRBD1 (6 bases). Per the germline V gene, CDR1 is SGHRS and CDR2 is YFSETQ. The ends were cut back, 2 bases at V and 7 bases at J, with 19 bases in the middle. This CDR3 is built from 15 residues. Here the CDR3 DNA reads TGCGCCAGCAGCTTAGGACGGACAGATCTCGGGGAGCAGTACTTC. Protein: CASSLGRTDLGEQYF.

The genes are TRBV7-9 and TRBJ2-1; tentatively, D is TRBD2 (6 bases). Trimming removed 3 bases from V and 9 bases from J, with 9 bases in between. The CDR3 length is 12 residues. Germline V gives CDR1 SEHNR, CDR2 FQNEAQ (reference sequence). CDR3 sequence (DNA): TGTGCCAGCAGCTTCGTGGGGGGTGAGCAGTTCTTC. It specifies CASSFVGGEQFF.

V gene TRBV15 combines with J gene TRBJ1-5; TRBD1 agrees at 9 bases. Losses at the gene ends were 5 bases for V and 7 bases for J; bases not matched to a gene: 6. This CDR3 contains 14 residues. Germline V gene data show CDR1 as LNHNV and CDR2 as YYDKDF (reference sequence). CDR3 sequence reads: CATSLEDRGQPQHF. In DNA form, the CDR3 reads TGTGCCACCAGCCTAGAGGACAGGGGACAGCCCCAGCATTTT. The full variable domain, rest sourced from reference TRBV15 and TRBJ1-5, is DAMVIQNPRYQVTQFGKPVTLSCSQTLNHNVMYWYQQKSSQAPKLLFHYYDKDFNNEADTPDNFQSRRPNTSFCFLDIRSPGLGDTAMYLCATSLEDRGQPQHFGDGTRLSIL.

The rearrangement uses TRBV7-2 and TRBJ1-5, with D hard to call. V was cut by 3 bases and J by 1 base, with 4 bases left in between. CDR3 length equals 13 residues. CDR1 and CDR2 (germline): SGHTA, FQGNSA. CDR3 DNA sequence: TGTGCCAGCAGCTTCACGAGCAATCAGCCCCAGCATTTT. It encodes CASSFTSNQPQHF.

The CDR3 coding sequence is TGCAGCGTTGAGGAGGACAGAAGCACTGAAGCTTTCTTT. This sequence encodes CSVEEDRSTEAFF. The chain carries TRBV29-1 and TRBJ1-1; TRBD1 might be the D (6 bases). V was trimmed by 3 bases and J by 4 bases, leaving 12 bases between them. CDR1 and CDR2 (germline): SQVTM, ANQGSEA. This CDR3 is built from 13 residues.

The CDR3 spells CASSQDRDRVSPQHF. CDR3 coding DNA: TGTGCCAGCAGCCAAGATCGGGACAGGGTTTCGCCCCAGCATTTT. The chain recombines TRBV4-2 with TRBJ1-5; 9 positions agree with TRBD1. V trimming: 0 bases; J trimming: 9 bases; junction bases outside the gene matches: 6. The CDR3 spans 15 residues. The germline V gene has CDR1 LGHNA and CDR2 YNFKEQ.

CDR3 bases: TGTGCCAGCACCCTCGGCGGCTACGAGCAGTACTTC. It codes for CASTLGGYEQYF. V is TRBV12-3 or TRBV12-4 and J is TRBJ2-7; D gene ambiguous. CDR3 length: 12 residues. V gave up 7 bases and J gave up 3 bases, with 10 bases separating them.

CDR3 amino acids: CASSQDGGTQYF. CDR3 in DNA: TGTGCCAGCAGCCAAGATGGGGGGACCCAGTACTTC. The gene calls are TRBV3-1 (or the pseudogene TRBV3-2) and TRBJ2-5; D is possibly TRBD1 or TRBD2 (5 bases each). CDR1 LGHDT and CDR2 YNNKEL come from the germline V gene (reference sequence). V lost 0 bases, J lost 7 bases, and 6 bases lay in between. The CDR3 is 12 residues long.

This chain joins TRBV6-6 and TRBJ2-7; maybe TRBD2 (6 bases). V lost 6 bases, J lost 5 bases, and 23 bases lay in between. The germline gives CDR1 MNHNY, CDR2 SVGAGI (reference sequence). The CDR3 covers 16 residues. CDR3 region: CASRARDGSHKHEQYF. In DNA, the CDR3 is TGTGCCAGCAGGGCCCGGGACGGGAGCCATAAACACGAGCAGTACTTC.

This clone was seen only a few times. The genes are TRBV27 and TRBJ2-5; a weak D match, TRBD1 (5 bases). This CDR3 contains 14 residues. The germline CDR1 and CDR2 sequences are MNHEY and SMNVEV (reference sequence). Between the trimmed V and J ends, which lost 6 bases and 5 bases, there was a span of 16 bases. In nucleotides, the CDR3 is TGTGCCAGCAGCCCCTCTAGGGGCGCGGAGACCCAGTACTTC. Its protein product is CASSPSRGAETQYF.

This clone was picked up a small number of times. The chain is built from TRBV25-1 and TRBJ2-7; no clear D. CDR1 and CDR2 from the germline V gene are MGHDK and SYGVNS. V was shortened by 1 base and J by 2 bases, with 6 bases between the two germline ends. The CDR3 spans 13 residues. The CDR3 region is CASSESMTYEQYF. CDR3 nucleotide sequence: TGTGCCAGCAGTGAATCAATGACCTACGAGCAGTACTTC.

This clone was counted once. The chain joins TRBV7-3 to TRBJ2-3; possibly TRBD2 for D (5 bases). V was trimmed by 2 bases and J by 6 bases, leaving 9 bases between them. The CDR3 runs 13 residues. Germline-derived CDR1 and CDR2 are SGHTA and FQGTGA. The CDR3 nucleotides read TGTGCCAGCAGCTTATGGGAGAGGGATACGCAGTATTTT. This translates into CASSLWERDTQYF.

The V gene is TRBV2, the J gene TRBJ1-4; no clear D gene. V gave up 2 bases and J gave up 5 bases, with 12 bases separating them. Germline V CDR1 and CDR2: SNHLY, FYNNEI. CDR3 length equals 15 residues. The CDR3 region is CASSELSGVNEKLFF. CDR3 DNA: TGTGCCAGCAGTGAACTATCGGGCGTCAATGAAAAACTGTTTTTT.

This chain's CDR3 is CAFLRDRPWGYTF. The CDR3 bases are TGTGCCTTCCTCCGGGACAGGCCGTGGGGCTACACCTTC. The chain is built from TRBV30 and TRBJ1-2; TRBD1 aligns across 8 bases. The trim removed 7 bases at V and 8 bases at J, leaving 12 bases unmatched. In germline, CDR1 is GTSNPN, CDR2 SVGIG (reference sequence). This CDR3 region has 13 residues. The variable domain in full, with the rest retrieved from reference TRBV30 and TRBJ1-2, is SQTIHQWPATLVQPVGSPLSLECTVEGTSNPNLYWYRQAAGRGLQLLFYSVGIGQISSEVPQNLSASRPQDRQFILSSKKLLLSDSGFYLCAFLRDRPWGYTFGSGTRLTVV.

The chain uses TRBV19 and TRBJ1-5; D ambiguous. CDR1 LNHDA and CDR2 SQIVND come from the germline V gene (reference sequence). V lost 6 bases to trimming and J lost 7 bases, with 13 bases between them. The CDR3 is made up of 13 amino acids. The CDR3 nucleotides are TGTGCCAGTAGCGCGAGACAAGGGCAGCCCCAGCATTTT. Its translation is CASSARQGQPQHF.

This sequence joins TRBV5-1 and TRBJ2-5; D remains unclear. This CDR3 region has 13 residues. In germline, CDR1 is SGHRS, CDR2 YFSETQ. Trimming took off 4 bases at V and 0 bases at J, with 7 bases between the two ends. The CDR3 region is CASSIVYQETQYF. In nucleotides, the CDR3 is TGCGCCAGCAGCATAGTGTACCAAGAGACCCAGTACTTC. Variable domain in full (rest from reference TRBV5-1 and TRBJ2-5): KAGVTQTPRYLIKTRGQQVTLSCSPISGHRSVSWYQQTPGQGLQFLFEYFSETQRNKGNFPGRFSGRQFSNSRSEMNVSTLELGDSALYLCASSIVYQETQYFGPGTRLLVL.

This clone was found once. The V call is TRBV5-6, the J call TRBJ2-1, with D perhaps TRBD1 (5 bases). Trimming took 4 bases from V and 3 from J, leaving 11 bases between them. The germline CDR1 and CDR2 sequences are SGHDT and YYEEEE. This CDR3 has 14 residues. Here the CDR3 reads CASSQTDSYNEQFF. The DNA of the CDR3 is TGTGCCAGCAGCCAGACCGACAGCTACAATGAGCAGTTCTTC.